What follows is one TCR beta chain and its context. The data belong to a study of long-term antiretroviral therapy in people with HIV. Researchers report immunoSEQ v3.0 was run at survey level. Data came from immunoSEQ multiplex PCR; TCRdb stores just in-frame clones and leaves some out. This sample carries more than 20,000 clones, 70% to 90% of them seen once, and the ten largest clones take roughly 7%. At least two post-ART and at least one pre-ART PBMC sample were available for each donor. The TCR sequence derives from a woman aged 30 to 39 with HIV. The specimen was unsorted PBMCs, collected 1.8 years before starting antiretroviral therapy.

CDR3 in amino acids: CASSLSAGNPYNEQFF. CDR3 DNA: TGTGCCAGCAGCTTAAGTGCAGGGAATCCCTACAATGAGCAGTTCTTC. V and J are TRBV7-3 and TRBJ2-1, with D possibly being TRBD1 (5 bases). Germline-derived CDR1 and CDR2 are SGHTA and FQGTGA. The V gene lost 1 base and the J gene lost 2 bases, with 12 bases spanning the gap. This CDR3 spans 16 amino acids.